The 30 T cell receptor beta chains given below trace back to one sample, sequenced in a study of CD4 T cells in relation to SARS-CoV-2 and coronaviruses (dated by TCRdb to the early 2020s). CD4+ T cells from unexposed donors were collected before the COVID-19 pandemic (2011-2018). After less than 13 days of culture, CD4+ T cells were isolated with the EasySep CD4+ T cell isolation kit. The library was made by the immunoSEQ multiplex PCR assay. This is the immuneACCESS table as TCRdb keeps it, with only in-frame sequences that have V and J called. A part of the clones is gone; compared with another copy, unresolved V genes explain less than half, and the rest is unexplained. The sample table shows some 19,000 clones, and approximately 76% are seen once. About a sixth of the sample goes to the ten largest clones. Antigens of these TCRs are unknown. Material: CD4+ T cells from PBMCs, cultured in vitro. All receptors derive from a human donor in good health.

CDR3 bases: TGTGCCAGCAGCTTACCGACAGGGCCGTATGGCTACACCTTC. Protein product: CASSLPTGPYGYTF. V usage is TRBV11-2 and J usage is TRBJ1-2; 7 bases align to TRBD1. The CDR3 spans 14 residues. Germline lookup yields CDR1 SGHAT and CDR2 FQNNGV. The J segment lost 5 bases and the V segment lost 2 bases, leaving 5 bases of the junction unmatched.

The V gene is TRBV18, the J gene TRBJ2-7; 7 bases are shared with TRBD2. Germline values: CDR1 KGHSH, CDR2 LQKENI. The junction had 2 bases not matched to a gene; V was cut back by 3 bases and J by 0 bases. The CDR3 runs 14 residues. DNA of the CDR3: TGTGCCAGCTCACCGGGAGGGAGCTCCTACGAGCAGTACTTC. It yields the protein CASSPGGSSYEQYF.

This clone has a handful of counts. This chain links TRBV6-6 with TRBJ2-5; D call uncertain. The V end was cut by 6 bases, the J end by 2 bases, with 4 bases between. Germline values: CDR1 MNHNY, CDR2 SVGAGI (reference sequence). The CDR3 extends over 11 amino acids. The CDR3 DNA reads as TGTGCCAGCAGGACACAAGAGACCCAGTACTTC. This gives the protein CASRTQETQYF.

V gene TRBV29-1 combines with J gene TRBJ1-2; the D is unclear. The CDR3 extends over 12 amino acids. V was shortened by 4 bases and J by 3 bases, with 9 bases between the two germline ends. The V gene's germline CDR1 is SQVTM and CDR2 ANQGSEA. CDR3 in amino acids: CSVGPIDYGYTF. The CDR3 DNA is TGCAGCGTTGGCCCAATAGACTATGGCTACACCTTC. The full variable domain, its missing parts supplied by reference TRBV29-1 and TRBJ1-2, is SAVISQKPSRDICQRGTSLTIQCQVDSQVTMMFWYRQQPGQSLTLIATANQGSEATYESGFVIDKFPISRPNLTFSTLTVSNMSPEDSSIYLCSVGPIDYGYTFGSGTRLTVV.

The chain has TRBV5-1 and TRBJ2-1, with 7 nucleotides matching TRBD1. The CDR3 loop spans 14 amino acids. Per the germline V gene, CDR1 is SGHRS and CDR2 is YFSETQ. V gave up 2 bases and J gave up 7 bases; unmatched junction bases: 6. DNA of the CDR3: TGCGCCAGCAGCTTCGGGACAGCGCGAAATGAGCAGTTCTTC. This gives the protein CASSFGTARNEQFF.

The chain is built from TRBV2 and TRBJ1-5, with D maybe TRBD1 (6 bases). V lost 3 bases, J lost 6 bases, and 12 bases lay in between. The CDR3 is made up of 14 amino acids. Germline-derived CDR1 and CDR2 are SNHLY and FYNNEI. CDR3 amino acids: CASSELRGSQPQHF. CDR3 nucleotide sequence: TGTGCCAGCAGTGAGTTAAGGGGGTCTCAGCCCCAGCATTTT.

The CDR3 sequence is CATSDLTGSLGSEQFF. DNA for the CDR3: TGTGCCACCAGTGATTTAACAGGGTCCCTGGGTAGTGAGCAGTTCTTC. This sequence joins TRBV24-1 and TRBJ2-1, with a weak D call TRBD1 (6 bases). This CDR3 is built from 16 residues. Trimming left V 1 base short and J 9 bases short, with 18 bases between. Germline V lookup: CDR1 KGHDR, CDR2 SFDVKD.

This clone was counted once. This chain connects TRBV6-1 to TRBJ2-1; TRBD1 is a possible D gene (6 bases). The CDR3 has 16 amino acids. The V gene's germline CDR1 is MNHNS and CDR2 SASEGT. Trimming removed 4 bases from V and 0 bases from J, with 13 bases in between. The CDR3 spells CASSVRQGNSYNEQFF. CDR3 coding DNA: TGTGCCAGCAGTGTCCGGCAGGGGAACTCCTACAATGAGCAGTTCTTC.

The chain has TRBV7-9 and TRBJ1-2; no reliable D call. Germline V CDR1 and CDR2: SEHNR, FQNEAQ (reference sequence). Trimming removed 1 base at V and 2 bases at J, with 11 bases between. This CDR3 region has 15 residues. The CDR3 DNA follows: TGTGCCAGCAGCTTAGAACAAGTCAGCAACTATGGCTACACCTTC. It is translated as CASSLEQVSNYGYTF. The entire variable domain, with the rest obtained from reference TRBV7-9 and TRBJ1-2, is as follows: DTGVSQNPRHKITKRGQNVTFRCDPISEHNRLYWYRQTLGQGPEFLTYFQNEAQLEKSRLLSDRFSAERPKGSFSTLEIQRTEQGDSAMYLCASSLEQVSNYGYTFGSGTRLTVV.

This clone was observed a few times. The V gene is TRBV9, the J gene TRBJ1-1; 8 positions agree with TRBD1. CDR1 SGDLS and CDR2 YYNGEE come from the germline V gene. The CDR3 totals 14 residues. V lost 0 bases to trimming and J lost 7 bases; unmatched junction nucleotides: 5. The CDR3 protein is CASSVGQGAFEAFF. DNA of the CDR3: TGTGCCAGCAGCGTAGGTCAGGGGGCGTTTGAAGCTTTCTTT.

The chain links TRBV5-4 to TRBJ1-5, with D unresolved. The germline V gene encodes CDR1 SGHNT and CDR2 YYREEE (reference sequence). Between the trimmed V and J ends, which lost 0 bases and 3 bases, there was a span of 10 bases. CDR3 size: 15 residues. CDR3 region: CASSLDGQDNQPQHF. The CDR3 region has the DNA TGTGCCAGCAGCTTGGACGGGCAGGACAATCAGCCCCAGCATTTT.

The rearrangement uses TRBV19 and TRBJ2-7; TRBD1 matches at 8 bases. Germline V gene data show CDR1 as LNHDA and CDR2 as SQIVND (reference sequence). CDR3 size: 15 residues. Unmatched junction bases numbered 8, after V lost 5 bases and J lost 2 bases. CDR3 DNA sequence: TGTGCCAGTAGTGAACCGGGACAGGCGACCTACGAGCAGTACTTC. Translating it yields CASSEPGQATYEQYF.

CDR3 sequence reads: CASSQVGMEIDEQFF. CDR3 sequence (DNA): TGCGCCAGCAGCCAAGTGGGTATGGAAATCGATGAGCAGTTCTTC. The J gene is TRBJ2-1, the V gene TRBV4-1; D is unresolved. The CDR3 is made up of 15 amino acids. The germline V gene encodes CDR1 MGHRA and CDR2 YSYEKL. V gave up 1 base and J gave up 8 bases, with 15 bases separating them.

The rearrangement links TRBV27 to TRBJ1-6, with D possibly being TRBD1 (6 bases). The CDR3 consists of 16 residues. Germline V gene lookup returns CDR1 MNHEY and CDR2 SMNVEV (reference sequence). Trimming took 5 bases from V and 7 from J, leaving 18 bases between them. CDR3 DNA sequence: TGTGCCAGCAGTCCAATCCCTCCAACAGGGAATTCACCCCTCCACTTT. Translated, it gives CASSPIPPTGNSPLHF.

This clone has just a few counts. The rearrangement links TRBV18 to TRBJ1-2; D unclear. Per the germline V gene, CDR1 is KGHSH and CDR2 is LQKENI. The CDR3 spans 13 residues. V dropped 2 bases and J dropped 4 bases, with 8 bases sitting between them. As DNA, the CDR3 is TGTGCCAGCTCACCAAAGGGTCCCTATGGCTACACCTTC. Translating it yields CASSPKGPYGYTF.

The chain couples TRBV11-2 to TRBJ1-2; D remains ambiguous. Trimming left V 7 bases short and J 4 bases short, with 7 bases between. The CDR3 totals 11 residues. Per germline, CDR1 SGHAT and CDR2 FQNNGV. This CDR3 reads CASTQSYGYTF. As DNA, the CDR3 is TGTGCCAGCACCCAGTCCTATGGCTACACCTTC.

The genes are TRBV6-5 and TRBJ2-1; D is uncertain. In germline, CDR1 is MNHEY, CDR2 SVGAGI. V was shortened by 0 bases and J by 9 bases, with 3 bases between the two germline ends. CDR3 size: 11 residues. CDR3 in DNA: TGTGCCAGCAGTTACTCTCGTGAGCAGTTCTTC. As protein: CASSYSREQFF.

The genes are TRBV2 and TRBJ1-4; D may be TRBD1 (6 bases). CDR3 size: 13 residues. Trimming pared 6 bases from V and 5 bases from J, leaving 10 bases between. Per germline, CDR1 SNHLY and CDR2 FYNNEI. This chain's CDR3 is CASRRTDNEKLFF. Written as DNA, the CDR3 is TGTGCCAGCAGAAGGACAGACAATGAAAAACTGTTTTTT. Variable domain in full (rest from reference TRBV2 and TRBJ1-4): EPEVTQTPSHQVTQMGQEVILRCVPISNHLYFYWYRQILGQKVEFLVSFYNNEISEKSEIFDDQFSVERPDGSNFTLKIRSTKLEDSAMYFCASRRTDNEKLFFGSGTQLSVL.

In this sample, this clone is medium-sized. This sequence joins TRBV9 and TRBJ1-3; D gene ambiguous. The germline V gene encodes CDR1 SGDLS and CDR2 YYNGEE. This CDR3 is 13 amino acids long. Trimming left V 0 bases short and J 3 bases short, with 4 bases between. CDR3 loop: CASSVEGGNTIYF. The CDR3 DNA follows: TGTGCCAGCAGCGTAGAAGGTGGAAACACCATATATTTT.

This clone has a handful of counts. The chain joins TRBV7-3 to TRBJ2-2; 11 bases fit TRBD2. V shed 5 bases and J 7 bases; nucleotides not matched to a gene: 6. This CDR3 has 15 amino acids. CDR1 is SGHTA and CDR2 is FQGTGA in the germline V gene. CDR3 nucleotides: TGTGCCAGCAGCGCCCGGACTAGCGGGCTCGGGGAGCTGTTTTTT. Translation: CASSARTSGLGELFF.

The chain has TRBV28 and TRBJ2-3; TRBD2 matches 7 bases. Germline assignment: CDR1 MDHEN and CDR2 SYDVKM. This CDR3 is 14 amino acids long. J gave up 0 bases and V 3 bases, and 0 bases lay outside the gene matches. The CDR3 is CASSFSGSTDTQYF. The CDR3 nucleotides read TGTGCCAGCAGTTTTAGCGGGAGCACAGATACGCAGTATTTT.

This clone appeared a few times. This chain joins TRBV10-3 and TRBJ1-2; D is unresolved. Trimming left V 3 bases short and J 2 bases short, with 7 bases between. The germline CDR1 and CDR2 sequences are ENHRY and SYGVKD. This CDR3 has 13 residues. CDR3: CAISEEGNYGYTF. In DNA, the CDR3 is TGTGCCATCAGTGAAGAAGGGAACTATGGCTACACCTTC.

This clone was recorded only once. The rearrangement uses TRBV7-8 and TRBJ1-5; D is ambiguous. CDR3 length: 14 amino acids. In germline, CDR1 is SGHVS, CDR2 FQNEAQ. V lost 1 base and J 5 bases, leaving 9 bases between the germline ends. This CDR3 reads CASSLGGRDQPQHF. Written as DNA, the CDR3 is TGTGCCAGCAGCTTAGGCGGACGGGATCAGCCCCAGCATTTT.

J is TRBJ2-3 and V is TRBV19, with a weak D call TRBD2 (6 bases). The CDR3 has 16 amino acids. V was cut by 6 bases and J by 3 bases, with 19 bases left in between. Germline-derived CDR1 and CDR2 are LNHDA and SQIVND (reference sequence). The CDR3: CASRLTGTGATDTQYF. CDR3 nucleotide sequence: TGTGCCAGTAGACTCACCGGGACTGGGGCTACAGATACGCAGTATTTT.

V is TRBV14 and J is TRBJ2-1, with unresolved D. CDR1 and CDR2 (germline): SGHDN, FVKESK. Trimming left V 5 bases short and J 6 bases short, with 20 bases between. CDR3 length: 16 amino acids. CDR3 region: CASSEPQAGPVNEQFF. CDR3 DNA sequence: TGTGCCAGCAGCGAACCGCAGGCCGGGCCGGTCAATGAGCAGTTCTTC.

Written as DNA, the CDR3 is TGCGCCAGCAGCTTGTCAGGGCTCAATCAGCCCCAGCATTTT. It encodes CASSLSGLNQPQHF. The chain is built from TRBV5-1 and TRBJ1-5; tentatively, D is TRBD1 (5 bases). Between the trimmed V and J ends, which lost 1 base and 3 bases, there was a span of 8 bases. The CDR3 totals 14 residues. Germline CDR1 and CDR2: SGHRS and YFSETQ.

The gene calls are TRBV5-1 and TRBJ2-7; TRBD1 matches 11 bases. Germline loops: CDR1 SGHRS, CDR2 YFSETQ. This CDR3 comprises 14 residues. V lost 0 bases, J lost 5 bases, and 1 base stayed unmatched. The DNA of the CDR3 is TGCGCCAGCAGCTTGGAGGGACAGGGGGACGAGCAGTACTTC. Its translation: CASSLEGQGDEQYF.

V and J are TRBV6-4 and TRBJ2-1; TRBD1 matches at 8 bases. The CDR3 runs 15 residues. Losses at the gene ends were 3 bases for V and 4 bases for J; bases not matched to a gene: 5. CDR1 and CDR2 (germline): MRHNA, SNTAGT. The CDR3 reads CASSETGTGYNEQFF. The CDR3 DNA follows: TGTGCCAGCAGTGAAACCGGGACAGGTTACAATGAGCAGTTCTTC.

The chain combines TRBV6-4 with TRBJ2-3; either TRBD1 or TRBD2 may supply D (7 bases each). CDR1 is MRHNA and CDR2 is SNTAGT in the germline V gene. Trimming took off 8 bases at V and 6 bases at J, with 21 bases between the two ends. The CDR3 extends over 15 amino acids. CDR3 sequence (DNA): TGTGCCAGCTCCTCCGAGGCAGGGGGGGTGGATACGCAGTATTTT. Protein: CASSSEAGGVDTQYF.

This clone occurred a few times. This chain joins TRBV27 and TRBJ2-1, with 7 bases identical to TRBD1. The V segment lost 4 bases and the J segment 5 bases; nucleotides outside the gene matches: 11. Germline V gene data show CDR1 as MNHEY and CDR2 as SMNVEV (reference sequence). CDR3 length: 16 amino acids. The CDR3 DNA reads TGTGCCAGCAGTTCTGAATACGGGACAGCGGACAATGAGCAGTTCTTC. This translates into CASSSEYGTADNEQFF.